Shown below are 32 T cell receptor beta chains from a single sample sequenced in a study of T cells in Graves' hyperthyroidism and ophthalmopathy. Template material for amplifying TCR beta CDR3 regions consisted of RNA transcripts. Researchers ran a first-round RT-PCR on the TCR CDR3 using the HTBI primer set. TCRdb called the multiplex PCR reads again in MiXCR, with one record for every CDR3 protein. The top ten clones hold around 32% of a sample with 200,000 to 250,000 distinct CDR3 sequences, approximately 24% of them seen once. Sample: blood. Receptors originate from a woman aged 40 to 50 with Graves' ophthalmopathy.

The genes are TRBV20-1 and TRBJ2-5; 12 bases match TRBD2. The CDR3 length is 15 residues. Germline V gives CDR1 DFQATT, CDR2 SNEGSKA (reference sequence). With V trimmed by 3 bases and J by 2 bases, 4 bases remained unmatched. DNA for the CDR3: TGCAGTGCTAGGTCGACTAGCGGGGGACAAGAGACCCAGTACTTC. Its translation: CSARSTSGGQETQYF.

The CDR3 region has the DNA TGTGCCAGCAGTACTGACTCAACGCGGACCGGGGAGCTGTTTTTT. It encodes CASSTDSTRTGELFF. The rearrangement links TRBV14 to TRBJ2-2; no firm D call. Trimming left V 6 bases short and J 5 bases short, with 16 bases between. The CDR3 has 15 amino acids. CDR1 is SGHDN and CDR2 is FVKESK in the germline V gene.

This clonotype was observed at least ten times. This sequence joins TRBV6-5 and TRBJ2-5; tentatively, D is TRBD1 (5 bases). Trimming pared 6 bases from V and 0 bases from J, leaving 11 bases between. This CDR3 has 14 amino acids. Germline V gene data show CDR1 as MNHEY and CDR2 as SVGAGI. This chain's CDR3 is CASSPAGYQETQYF. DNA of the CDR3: TGTGCCAGCAGCCCGGCAGGGTACCAAGAGACCCAGTACTTC.

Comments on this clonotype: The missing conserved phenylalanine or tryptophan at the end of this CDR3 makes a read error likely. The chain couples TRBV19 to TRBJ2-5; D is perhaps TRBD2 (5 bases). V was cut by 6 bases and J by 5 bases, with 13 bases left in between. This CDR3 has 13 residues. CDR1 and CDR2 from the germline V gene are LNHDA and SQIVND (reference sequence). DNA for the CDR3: TGTGCCAGTAGACGGGGAAATTCGGAGACCCAGTACCTC. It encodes CASRRGNSETQYL.

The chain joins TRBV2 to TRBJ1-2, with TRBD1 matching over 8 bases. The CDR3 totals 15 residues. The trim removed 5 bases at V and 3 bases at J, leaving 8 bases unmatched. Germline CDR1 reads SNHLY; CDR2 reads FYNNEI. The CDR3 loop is CASSSSDRVDYGYTF. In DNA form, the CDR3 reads TGTGCCAGCAGTTCCTCGGACAGGGTTGACTATGGCTACACCTTC.

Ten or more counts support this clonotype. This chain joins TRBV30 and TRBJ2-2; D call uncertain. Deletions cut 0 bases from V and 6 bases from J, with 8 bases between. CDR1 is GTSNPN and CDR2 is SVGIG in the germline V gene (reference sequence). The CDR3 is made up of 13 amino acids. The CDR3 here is CAWSVGPPGELFF. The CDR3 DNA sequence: TGTGCCTGGAGTGTAGGCCCTCCCGGGGAGCTGTTTTTT.

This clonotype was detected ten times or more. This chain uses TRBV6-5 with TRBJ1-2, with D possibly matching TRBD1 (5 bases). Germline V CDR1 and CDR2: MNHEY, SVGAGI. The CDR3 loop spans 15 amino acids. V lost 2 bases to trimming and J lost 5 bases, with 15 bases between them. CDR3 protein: CASSYGVGVRYGYTF. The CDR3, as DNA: TGTGCCAGCAGTTACGGTGTAGGGGTCCGTTATGGCTACACCTTC.

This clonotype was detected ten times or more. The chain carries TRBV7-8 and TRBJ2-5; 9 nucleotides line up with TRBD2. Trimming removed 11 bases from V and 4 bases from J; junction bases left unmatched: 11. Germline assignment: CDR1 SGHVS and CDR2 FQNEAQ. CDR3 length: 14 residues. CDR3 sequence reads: CASAGGAGGETQYF. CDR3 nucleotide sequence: TGTGCCTCCGCGGGAGGGGCGGGGGGAGAGACCCAGTACTTC.

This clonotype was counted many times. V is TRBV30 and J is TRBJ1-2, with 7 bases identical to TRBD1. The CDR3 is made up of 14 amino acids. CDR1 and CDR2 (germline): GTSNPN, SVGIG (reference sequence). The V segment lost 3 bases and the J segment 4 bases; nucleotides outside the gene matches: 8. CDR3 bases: TGTGCCTGGAGAGATACAGGGGAGCGCTATGGCTACACCTTC. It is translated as CAWRDTGERYGYTF. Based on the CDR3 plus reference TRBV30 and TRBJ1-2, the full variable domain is SQTIHQWPATLVQPVGSPLSLECTVEGTSNPNLYWYRQAAGRGLQLLFYSVGIGQISSEVPQNLSASRPQDRQFILSSKKLLLSDSGFYLCAWRDTGERYGYTFGSGTRLTVV.

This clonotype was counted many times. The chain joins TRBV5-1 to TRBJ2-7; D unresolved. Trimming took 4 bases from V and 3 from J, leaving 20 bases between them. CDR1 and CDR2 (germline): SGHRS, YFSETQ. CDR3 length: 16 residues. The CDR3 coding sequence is TGCGCCAGCAGCCACCGAAAATCGGCTGTCAACTACGAGCAGTACTTC. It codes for CASSHRKSAVNYEQYF.

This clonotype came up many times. For the CDR3, the DNA is TGTGCCAGCAGTTACTCCCCCACTAGCGGTCGAGAGACCCAGTACTTC. This translates into CASSYSPTSGRETQYF. V and J are TRBV6-5 and TRBJ2-5; 8 bases fit TRBD2. Trimming took 0 bases from V and 4 from J; bases not matched to a gene: 7. The germline gives CDR1 MNHEY, CDR2 SVGAGI. The CDR3 spans 16 residues.

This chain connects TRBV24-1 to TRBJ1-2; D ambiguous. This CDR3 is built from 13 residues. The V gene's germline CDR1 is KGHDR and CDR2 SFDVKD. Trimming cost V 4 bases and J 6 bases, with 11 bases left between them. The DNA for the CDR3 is TGTGCCACCAGTGACCCCAACATGCATGGCTACACCTTC. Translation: CATSDPNMHGYTF.

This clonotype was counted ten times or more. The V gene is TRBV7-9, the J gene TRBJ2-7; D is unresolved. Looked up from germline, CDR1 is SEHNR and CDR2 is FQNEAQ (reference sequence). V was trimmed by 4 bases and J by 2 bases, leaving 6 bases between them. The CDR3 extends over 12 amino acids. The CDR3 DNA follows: TGTGCCAGCAGCTCCCACCCCTACGAGCAGTACTTC. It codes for CASSSHPYEQYF. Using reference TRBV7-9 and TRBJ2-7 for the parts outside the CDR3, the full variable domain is DTGVSQNPRHKITKRGQNVTFRCDPISEHNRLYWYRQTLGQGPEFLTYFQNEAQLEKSRLLSDRFSAERPKGSFSTLEIQRTEQGDSAMYLCASSSHPYEQYFGPGTRLTVT.

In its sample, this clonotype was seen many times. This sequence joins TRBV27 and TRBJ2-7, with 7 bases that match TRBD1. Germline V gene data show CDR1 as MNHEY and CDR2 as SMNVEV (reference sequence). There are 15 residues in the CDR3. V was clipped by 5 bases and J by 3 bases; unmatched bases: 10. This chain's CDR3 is CASSPSTGNGYEQYF. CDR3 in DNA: TGTGCCAGCAGTCCCTCGACAGGGAACGGCTACGAGCAGTACTTC.

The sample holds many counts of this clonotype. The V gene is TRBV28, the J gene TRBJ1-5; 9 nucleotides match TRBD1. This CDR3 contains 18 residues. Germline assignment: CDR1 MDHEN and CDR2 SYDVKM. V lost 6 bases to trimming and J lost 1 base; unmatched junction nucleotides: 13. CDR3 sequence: CASRPTGTGTLSNQPQHF. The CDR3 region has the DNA TGTGCCAGCAGGCCTACCGGGACAGGGACCTTGAGCAATCAGCCCCAGCATTTT.

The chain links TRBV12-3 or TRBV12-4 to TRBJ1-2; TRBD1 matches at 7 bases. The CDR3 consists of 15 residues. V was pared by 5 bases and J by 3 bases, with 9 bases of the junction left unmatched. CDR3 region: CASSTDRDGDYGYTF. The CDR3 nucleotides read TGTGCCAGCAGTACCGACAGGGACGGTGACTATGGCTACACCTTC.

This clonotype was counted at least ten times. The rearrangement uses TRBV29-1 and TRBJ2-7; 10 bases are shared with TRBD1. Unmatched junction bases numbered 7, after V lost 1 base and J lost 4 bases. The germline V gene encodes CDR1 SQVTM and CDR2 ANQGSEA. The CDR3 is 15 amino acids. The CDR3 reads CSVEAGTGVPYEQYF. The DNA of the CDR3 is TGCAGCGTTGAAGCCGGGACAGGGGTGCCGTACGAGCAGTACTTC.

The CDR3 DNA reads as TGTGCCAGCACCCTTCACAACAAAGCGGGAAACCAGTACTTC. It yields the protein CASTLHNKAGNQYF. The genes are TRBV6-1 and TRBJ2-7; 7 bases line up with TRBD2. CDR1 is MNHNS, CDR2 SASEGT, per germline. The CDR3 spans 14 residues. V dropped 7 bases and J dropped 10; count of bases not matched to a gene: 16.

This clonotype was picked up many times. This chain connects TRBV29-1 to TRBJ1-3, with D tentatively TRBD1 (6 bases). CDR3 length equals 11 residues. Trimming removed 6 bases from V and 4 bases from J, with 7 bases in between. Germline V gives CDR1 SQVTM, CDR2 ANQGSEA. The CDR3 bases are TGCAGCGTAGACAGGGGAAACACCATATATTTT. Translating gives CSVDRGNTIYF.

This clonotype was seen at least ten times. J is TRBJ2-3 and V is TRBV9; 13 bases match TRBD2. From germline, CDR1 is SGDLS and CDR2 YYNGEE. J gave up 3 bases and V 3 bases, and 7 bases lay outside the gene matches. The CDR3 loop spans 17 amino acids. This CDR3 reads CASSAGTSGIGTDTQYF. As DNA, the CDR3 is TGTGCCAGCAGCGCCGGGACTAGCGGGATCGGGACAGATACGCAGTATTTT.

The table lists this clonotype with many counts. In DNA, the CDR3 is TGCAGTGCCAGAAAAGCGGGAGGGGTAGAGACCCAGTACTTC. This encodes CSARKAGGVETQYF. V usage is TRBV20-1 and J usage is TRBJ2-5; 10 positions agree with TRBD2. Trimming took 6 bases from V and 4 from J; bases not matched to a gene: 8. The CDR3 loop spans 14 amino acids. From germline, CDR1 is DFQATT and CDR2 SNEGSKA (reference sequence).

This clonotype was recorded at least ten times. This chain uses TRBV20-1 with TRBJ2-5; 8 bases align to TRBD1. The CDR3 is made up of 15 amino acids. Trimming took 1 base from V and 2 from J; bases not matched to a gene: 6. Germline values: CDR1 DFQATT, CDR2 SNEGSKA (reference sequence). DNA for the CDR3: TGCAGTGCTAGAGGCCCAGGGGGCGCTCAAGAGACCCAGTACTTC. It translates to CSARGPGGAQETQYF.

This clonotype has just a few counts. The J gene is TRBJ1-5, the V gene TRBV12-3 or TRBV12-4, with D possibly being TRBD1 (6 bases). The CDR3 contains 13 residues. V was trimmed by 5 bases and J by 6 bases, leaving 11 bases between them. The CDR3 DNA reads TGTGCCAGCAGTCAGGGGTTGCGTCAGCCCCAGCATTTT. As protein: CASSQGLRQPQHF.

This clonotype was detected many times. CDR3 in amino acids: CASSPLGISISSYEQYF. The CDR3, as DNA: TGTGCCAGCAGTCCCCTGGGAATCTCCATTAGCTCCTACGAGCAGTACTTC. J is TRBJ2-7 and V is TRBV6-1; unclear D gene. Germline V gene data show CDR1 as MNHNS and CDR2 as SASEGT. The CDR3 loop spans 17 amino acids. Trimming stripped 5 bases from V and 0 bases from J, with 20 bases between.

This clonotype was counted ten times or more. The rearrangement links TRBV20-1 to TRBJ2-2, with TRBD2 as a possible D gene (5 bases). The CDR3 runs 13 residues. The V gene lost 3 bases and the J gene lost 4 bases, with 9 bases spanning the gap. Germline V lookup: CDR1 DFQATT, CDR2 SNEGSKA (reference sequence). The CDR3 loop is CSARYGSTGELFF. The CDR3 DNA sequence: TGCAGTGCTAGGTATGGGAGCACCGGGGAGCTGTTTTTT.

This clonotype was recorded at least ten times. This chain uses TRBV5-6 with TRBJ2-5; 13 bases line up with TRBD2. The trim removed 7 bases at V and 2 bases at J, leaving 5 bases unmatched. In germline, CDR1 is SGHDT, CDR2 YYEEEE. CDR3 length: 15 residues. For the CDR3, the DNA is TGTGCCAGCTGCCCGGGACTAGCGGGACAAGAGACCCAGTACTTC. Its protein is CASCPGLAGQETQYF.

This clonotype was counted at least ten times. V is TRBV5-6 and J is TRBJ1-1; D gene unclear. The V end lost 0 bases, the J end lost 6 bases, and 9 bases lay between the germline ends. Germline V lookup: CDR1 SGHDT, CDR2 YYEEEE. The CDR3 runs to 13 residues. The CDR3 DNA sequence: TGTGCCAGCAGCTTGGACCCTATTTCTGAAGCTTTCTTT. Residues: CASSLDPISEAFF.

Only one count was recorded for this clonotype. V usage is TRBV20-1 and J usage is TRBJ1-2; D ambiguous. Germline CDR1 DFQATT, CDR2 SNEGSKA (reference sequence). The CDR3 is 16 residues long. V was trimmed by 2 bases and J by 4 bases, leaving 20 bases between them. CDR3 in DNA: TGCAGTGCTAGATCGCAAGGTGGGGAAGAATTCTATGGCTACACCTTC. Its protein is CSARSQGGEEFYGYTF.

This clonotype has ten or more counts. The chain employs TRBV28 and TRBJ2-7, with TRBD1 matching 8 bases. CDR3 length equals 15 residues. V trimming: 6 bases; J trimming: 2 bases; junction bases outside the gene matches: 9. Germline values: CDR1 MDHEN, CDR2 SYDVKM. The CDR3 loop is CASSRSDRGPYEQYF. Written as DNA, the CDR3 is TGTGCCAGCAGCCGGTCCGACAGGGGTCCCTACGAGCAGTACTTC.

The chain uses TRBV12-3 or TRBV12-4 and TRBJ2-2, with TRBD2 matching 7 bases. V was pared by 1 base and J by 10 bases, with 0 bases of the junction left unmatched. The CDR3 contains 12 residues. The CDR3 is CASSLGLAELFF. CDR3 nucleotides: TGTGCCAGCAGTTTAGGACTAGCGGAGCTGTTTTTT.

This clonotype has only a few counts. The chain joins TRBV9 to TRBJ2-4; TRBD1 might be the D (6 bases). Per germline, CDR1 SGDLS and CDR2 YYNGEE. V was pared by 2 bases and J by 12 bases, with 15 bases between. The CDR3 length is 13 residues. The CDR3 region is CASSVGQWDNQYF. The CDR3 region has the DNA TGTGCCAGCAGCGTCGGACAGTGGGACAATCAGTACTTC.

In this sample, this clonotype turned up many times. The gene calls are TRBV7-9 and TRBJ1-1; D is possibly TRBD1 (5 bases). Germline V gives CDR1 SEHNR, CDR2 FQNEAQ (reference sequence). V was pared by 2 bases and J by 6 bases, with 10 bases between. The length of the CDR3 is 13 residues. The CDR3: CASSLSQGPEAFF. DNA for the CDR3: TGTGCCAGCAGCTTATCCCAGGGCCCTGAAGCTTTCTTT.